This T cell receptor (beta chain) was documented in a study of blood T cell repertoires in COVID-19 (dated by TCRdb to 2018 to 2021). General notes on the study: Collaborator samples came from the United States, Italy and Spain and covered acute and convalescent phases of COVID-19. Deeply sampled blood TCRbeta repertoires from subjects exposed to, actively infected with, or recovered from COVID-19 were included in the dataset. The repertoires were released in a freely available public database meant as a resource for research on the immune response to SARS-CoV-2. Nearly every sample came with metadata listing a de-identified subject ID, COVID-19 status, age in years and sex. Samples were obtained from the ongoing ImmuneRACE study (first 160 participants) and from 1,200 or so subjects provided by 6 global collaborators. Where available, HLA class I and class II types were taken from metadata supplied by the sample provider and were not determined by assay-based typing. The material from the prospective study consisted of cDNA or gDNA derived from T cells, B-cell-depleted T cells, or PBMCs.

Including cysteine and phenylalanine, the CDR3 has 15 amino acids. Only the CDR3 region is kept as DNA, spanning 45 bases read in frame from base 1. From V the trimming removes 5 bases and from J it removes 4 bases, while the gene matches leave 9 bases of the junction unaccounted for. The germline V gene (reference sequence) sets CDR1 to MNHEY and CDR2 to SMNVEV. Comment on this clone: The clone's antigen remains unknown. It has no much larger one-base neighbor in the sample; base qualities were not kept.

At one collaborating source in Seattle, patients were enrolled during active infection and were followed longitudinally through the course of disease. Whole blood was collected in K2EDTA tubes by collaborating institutions according to the institutions' own protocols. For TCRbeta analysis, collaborators shipped samples as frozen whole blood, isolated PBMCs, or DNA extracted from either of those sample types. The immunoSEQ Assay, a bias-controlled multiplex PCR, was used to amplify TCRbeta CDR3 regions from genomic DNA. The authors' analysis ran thus. The number of nucleated cells in each sample was estimated by amplification of reference gene primers within the assay. Sequence reads were collapsed and filtered to measure the absolute abundance of every unique TCRbeta CDR3 rearrangement. For each sample, productive Simpson clonality was calculated as the square root of Simpson's diversity index over productive rearrangements. TCRdb stores this immuneACCESS table with in-frame sequences only. Part of the clones is absent; in the studies checked, under half of the shortfall reflects unresolved V genes, and no reason is known for the rest. Clone size and V and J calls were adopted from that table, with D and trimming inferred from the DNA. This sample is represented by fewer than 350,000 clones; about nine tenths of them were singletons. The ten largest clones capture roughly 9.9% of the sample.

Beyond this particular receptor, the publication reports: Clinical and demographic metadata were provided uncurated, with the amount varying by source and participant.

This clonotype was sampled from a man aged 25 to 40 with COVID-19, enrolled during active disease. Material: peripheral blood. The chain joins TRBV27 to TRBJ2-7; TRBD1 fits 9 bases in the junction. CDR3 protein: CASSLRQGGHYEQYF. The DNA sequence reads TGTGCCAGCAGTCTGCGACAGGGGGGACATTACGAGCAGTACTTC.